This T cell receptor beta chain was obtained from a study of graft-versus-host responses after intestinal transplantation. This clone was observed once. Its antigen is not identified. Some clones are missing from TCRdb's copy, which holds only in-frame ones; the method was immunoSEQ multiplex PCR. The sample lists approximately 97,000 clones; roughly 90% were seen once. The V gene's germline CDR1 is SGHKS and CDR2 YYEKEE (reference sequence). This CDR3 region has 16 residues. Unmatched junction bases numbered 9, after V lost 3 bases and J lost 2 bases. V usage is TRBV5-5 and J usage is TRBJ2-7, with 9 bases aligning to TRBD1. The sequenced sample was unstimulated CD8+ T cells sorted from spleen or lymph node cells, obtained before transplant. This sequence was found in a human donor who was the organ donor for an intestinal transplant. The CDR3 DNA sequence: TGTGCCAGCAGCTCGTATCCGGGACAGGGTCCCTACGAGCAGTACTTC. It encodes CASSSYPGQGPYEQYF.